This T cell receptor beta chain was identified in a study of human T cells and chemical hapten exposure. The authors extracted total RNA from unfractionated whole blood. This clonotype was observed at least ten times. Germline assignment: CDR1 MGHDK and CDR2 SYGVNS. V lost 4 bases and J lost 1, with 14 bases in between. The CDR3 spans 15 residues. TCRdb itself ran the 5' RACE reads through MiXCR, one entry per CDR3 protein. The sample yields 110,000 to 150,000 distinct CDR3 sequences, around 4% seen once. This chain links TRBV25-1 with TRBJ2-7; a weak D match, TRBD1 (6 bases). This receptor was taken from a female donor in good health. The CDR3 region is CASSASGARSYEQYF. The CDR3 nucleotides are TGTGCCAGCAGTGCCTCAGGGGCGAGATCCTACGAGCAGTACTTC.